This TCR beta chain was documented in a study of T cell clones after liver transplantation. Study at large: Immunosuppression withdrawal was tried within 2 years after liver transplantation in this trial. Post-transplant blood was tracked for graft-donor-reactive T cell clones identified in a pre-transplant mixed lymphocyte reaction.

The protocol was immunoSEQ multiplex PCR, while the TCRdb copy is restricted to in-frame clones and leaves out a portion. Of around 100,000 clones listed, around 83% are singletons. This clone was found a few times. The length of the CDR3 is 16 residues. The germline gives CDR1 SEHNR, CDR2 FQNEAQ (reference sequence). V lost 1 base to trimming and J lost 6 bases, with 15 bases between them. The sequenced sample was CD4+ T cells from blood, obtained before liver transplant. The V call is TRBV7-9, the J call TRBJ2-2, with a possible D match to TRBD1 (6 bases). This TCR was sampled from a human donor who received a liver transplant. The CDR3 is CASSLDGGPLSGELFF. In nucleotides, the CDR3 is TGTGCCAGCAGCTTAGATGGGGGCCCGCTGTCCGGGGAGCTGTTTTTT.